Reported below is one TCR beta chain. The record originates from a study of blood T cell repertoires in COVID-19. Study-level information: Samples representing acute and convalescent COVID-19 were sourced from the United States, Italy and Spain. T cells, B-cell-depleted T cells, or PBMCs supplied cDNA or gDNA.

Original processing notes: Nucleated cell counts were estimated from reference gene primer amplification. The method was immunoSEQ multiplex PCR; TCRdb's version includes in-frame clones alone and lacks a portion of them. V and J calls and clone size are given by that table; D and trimming were obtained from the DNA. The sample carries more than 200,000 clones, around 84% recorded once. The sequenced sample was peripheral blood. The receptor was derived from a man between 60 and 70 years old with acute or convalescent COVID-19.

CDR3 loop: CATSRSIGTAYSNQPQHF. Here the CDR3 DNA reads TGTGCCACCAGCAGATCAATCGGGACAGCCTATAGCAATCAGCCCCAGCATTTT. The rearrangement links TRBV15 to TRBJ1-5; 7 bases line up with TRBD1. V lost 2 bases to trimming and J lost 0 bases; unmatched junction nucleotides: 10. This CDR3 region has 18 residues. Germline CDR1 and CDR2: LNHNV and YYDKDF (reference sequence).